Detailed here is one T cell receptor (beta chain). The sample is drawn from a study of technical replicates of blood from a handful of donors. This CDR3 is 14 amino acids long. The germline V gene has CDR1 SGHTA and CDR2 FQGTGA. V dropped 2 bases and J dropped 13; count of bases not matched to a gene: 8. Assay used: immunoSEQ multiplex PCR; TCRdb lists only in-frame clones, some missing. Altogether fewer than 110,000 clones are present, roughly 95% being singletons, with the ten largest covering 0.21%. The chain has TRBV7-3 and TRBJ2-1, with 10 nucleotides matching TRBD2. This TCR was sampled from a human donor in good health. The sample consisted of T cells isolated from PBMCs. The CDR3 DNA follows: TGTGCCAGCAGCTTACTCGCTAGCGGGGGAGACCAGTTCTTC. Amino acid sequence: CASSLLASGGDQFF.